Listed here are 27 T cell receptor beta chains from one sample, sequenced in a study of radiotherapy plus CTLA-4 blockade in lung cancer. Sequencing was performed with immunoSEQ multiplex PCR; in TCRdb, only in-frame clones are kept and a portion is missing. The sample includes roughly 120,000 clones, 65% to 85% of them seen just once. The specimen comprised peripheral blood, sampled from a patient treated with radiotherapy plus ipilimumab. The source is a human donor with non-small cell lung cancer who had a partial response to radiotherapy plus ipilimumab.

The rearrangement links TRBV6-1 to TRBJ1-2; a possible D gene is TRBD1 (6 bases). The CDR3 length is 15 residues. Trimming cost V 5 bases and J 7 bases, with 20 bases left between them. In germline, CDR1 is MNHNS, CDR2 SASEGT. The CDR3 loop reads CASSPLQGVLGGYTF. The CDR3 coding sequence is TGTGCCAGCAGTCCATTACAGGGCGTCCTAGGTGGCTACACCTTC.

The genes are TRBV12-5 and TRBJ2-3, with D perhaps matching TRBD2 (5 bases). The CDR3 is 13 amino acids. Deletions cut 2 bases from V and 5 bases from J, with 8 bases between. CDR1 and CDR2 from the germline V gene are LGHNT and FRNRAP. The CDR3 is CASGLIGLDTQYF. CDR3 bases: TGTGCTAGTGGTTTGATTGGACTAGATACGCAGTATTTT. Together with reference TRBV12-5 and TRBJ2-3, the CDR3 gives the full variable domain: DARVTQTPRHKVTEMGQEVTMRCQPILGHNTVFWYRQTMMQGLELLAYFRNRAPLDDSGMPKDRFSAEMPDATLATLKIQPSEPRDSAVYFCASGLIGLDTQYFGPGTRLTVL.

CDR3 region: CASSPPAADTQYF. The CDR3 DNA sequence: TGCGCCAGCAGCCCCCCCGCGGCAGATACGCAGTATTTT. The chain combines TRBV5-1 with TRBJ2-3; no clear D gene. CDR3 length: 13 residues. Trimming left V 4 bases short and J 4 bases short, with 10 bases between. In germline, CDR1 is SGHRS, CDR2 YFSETQ.

V usage is TRBV18 and J usage is TRBJ1-4; 7 bases align to TRBD1. The germline V gene encodes CDR1 KGHSH and CDR2 LQKENI. This CDR3 has 14 residues. V lost 4 bases and J lost 8; bases outside the gene matches: 7. This CDR3 is CASSRGDSWEKLFF. The CDR3 DNA sequence: TGTGCCAGCTCACGAGGGGACAGTTGGGAAAAACTGTTTTTT.

In DNA, the CDR3 is TGTGCCAGCAGCTCCACTAGCGGGAGGTTTTCAGAGACCCAGTACTTC. Encoded protein: CASSSTSGRFSETQYF. This chain joins TRBV28 and TRBJ2-5; 12 nucleotides agree with TRBD2. This CDR3 spans 16 amino acids. With V trimmed by 6 bases and J by 4 bases, 9 bases remained unmatched. CDR1 and CDR2 (germline): MDHEN, SYDVKM.

The chain is built from TRBV7-9 and TRBJ2-1; 9 bases align to TRBD1. The CDR3 is 15 amino acids. CDR1 and CDR2 from the germline V gene are SEHNR and FQNEAQ (reference sequence). V gave up 8 bases and J gave up 4 bases; unmatched junction bases: 9. CDR3 in amino acids: CASAKGQGTYNEQFF. DNA for the CDR3: TGTGCCAGCGCCAAAGGACAGGGGACGTACAATGAGCAGTTCTTC.

The rearrangement joins TRBV6-5 to TRBJ1-2, with D unclear. Germline V gene data show CDR1 as MNHEY and CDR2 as SVGAGI. The CDR3 loop spans 13 amino acids. V dropped 0 bases and J dropped 8 bases, with 10 bases sitting between them. CDR3: CASSYSEGGGYTF. For the CDR3, the DNA is TGTGCCAGCAGTTACTCCGAGGGCGGGGGCTACACCTTC.

The gene calls are TRBV4-2 and TRBJ2-4; D gene uncertain. Trimming stripped 1 base from V and 3 bases from J, with 13 bases between. Germline CDR1 and CDR2: LGHNA and YNFKEQ. The CDR3 is made up of 16 amino acids. The CDR3 DNA is TGTGCCAGCAGCCAAGCGTCCTCAGAAGACAAAAACATTCAGTACTTC. Translating it yields CASSQASSEDKNIQYF.

This clone has only one observation. The J gene is TRBJ2-3, the V gene TRBV28; 7 nucleotides agree with TRBD1. V was clipped by 5 bases and J by 1 base; unmatched bases: 12. Per the germline V gene, CDR1 is MDHEN and CDR2 is SYDVKM. CDR3 length: 17 residues. The CDR3 nucleotides read TGTGCCAGCAGTCCGGGAACAGGGGTATCAGGCACAGATACGCAGTATTTT. This codes for CASSPGTGVSGTDTQYF.

Worth noting for this clone: One end of the junction varies from germline; a read error may be responsible. The chain combines TRBV7-7 with TRBJ2-1; D might be TRBD1 (6 bases). The germline CDR1 and CDR2 sequences are SSHAT and FNYEAQ (reference sequence). This CDR3 has 14 residues. The DNA of the CDR3 is TGTGCTAGCAGCCCGGACAGCCGAACGGGGTGGCAGTTCTTC. Translation gives CASSPDSRTGWQFF.

The chain joins TRBV25-1 to TRBJ1-2; the D gene is possibly TRBD1 (5 bases). The CDR3 is 14 residues long. Trimming took 2 bases from V and 6 from J, leaving 13 bases between them. CDR1 MGHDK and CDR2 SYGVNS come from the germline V gene. The CDR3 DNA sequence: TGTGCCAGCAGTGAACCAGACAGACTCCATGGCTACACCTTC. It encodes CASSEPDRLHGYTF.

This clone was observed many times. The chain joins TRBV19 to TRBJ2-1, with TRBD2 matching 10 bases. V gave up 4 bases and J gave up 2 bases; unmatched junction bases: 8. The CDR3 contains 17 residues. In germline, CDR1 is LNHDA, CDR2 SQIVND (reference sequence). The DNA for the CDR3 is TGTGCCAGTAGTAGGTCTAGCGGGAGCGTCACCTACAATGAGCAGTTCTTC. Amino acid sequence: CASSRSSGSVTYNEQFF.

This sequence joins TRBV30 and TRBJ1-4; possible D gene TRBD1, 5 bases. The V and J ends lost 0 bases and 6 bases respectively, with 11 bases between them. CDR1 and CDR2 from the germline V gene are GTSNPN and SVGIG (reference sequence). The CDR3 extends over 14 amino acids. The DNA for the CDR3 is TGTGCCTGGAGTGTAGGAGGGGCATATGAAAAACTGTTTTTT. It yields the protein CAWSVGGAYEKLFF.

This rearrangement joins TRBV4-3 to TRBJ2-1; maybe TRBD1 (6 bases). The CDR3 runs to 20 residues. Germline CDR1 LGHNA, CDR2 YSLEER. The V and J ends lost 0 bases and 0 bases respectively, with 21 bases between them. The CDR3 DNA reads TGCGCCAGCAGCCAAGATTTGATTAGCCAGGGGATCTACTCCTACAATGAGCAGTTCTTC. This encodes CASSQDLISQGIYSYNEQFF.

The chain combines TRBV12-5 with TRBJ1-2; possibly TRBD1 for D (5 bases). Germline-derived CDR1 and CDR2 are LGHNT and FRNRAP. The CDR3 loop spans 16 amino acids. V was shortened by 1 base and J by 4 bases, with 16 bases between the two germline ends. As DNA, the CDR3 is TGTGCTAGTGGTTTGGCGGGCTCGGACAAAACCTATGGCTACACCTTC. It is translated as CASGLAGSDKTYGYTF. The whole variable domain, filled in from reference TRBV12-5 and TRBJ1-2, reads DARVTQTPRHKVTEMGQEVTMRCQPILGHNTVFWYRQTMMQGLELLAYFRNRAPLDDSGMPKDRFSAEMPDATLATLKIQPSEPRDSAVYFCASGLAGSDKTYGYTFGSGTRLTVV.

This chain connects TRBV2 to TRBJ2-3; 7 bases match TRBD1. Germline V CDR1 and CDR2: SNHLY, FYNNEI. CDR3 size: 15 residues. V trimming: 5 bases; J trimming: 0 bases; junction bases outside the gene matches: 5. The CDR3 DNA reads TGTGCCAGCAGTAAGCGGACAGGAAGCACAGATACGCAGTATTTT. It encodes CASSKRTGSTDTQYF. Based on the CDR3 plus reference TRBV2 and TRBJ2-3, the full variable domain is EPEVTQTPSHQVTQMGQEVILRCVPISNHLYFYWYRQILGQKVEFLVSFYNNEISEKSEIFDDQFSVERPDGSNFTLKIRSTKLEDSAMYFCASSKRTGSTDTQYFGPGTRLTVL.

The chain employs TRBV6-1 and TRBJ1-3; 7 bases align to TRBD1. The junction had 18 bases not matched to a gene; V was cut back by 4 bases and J by 0 bases. From germline, CDR1 is MNHNS and CDR2 SASEGT. The CDR3 covers 20 residues. Written as DNA, the CDR3 is TGTGCCAGCAGTGTTATGGGCCCTCATACAGGGGCGAACTCTGGAAACACCATATATTTT. Its protein is CASSVMGPHTGANSGNTIYF.

The rearrangement links TRBV10-2 to TRBJ2-5; D not resolved. Germline loops: CDR1 WSHSY, CDR2 SAAADI. Trimming pared 3 bases from V and 1 base from J, leaving 12 bases between. The CDR3 is 15 amino acids. The CDR3 DNA sequence: TGCGCCAGCAGTGATACCCAGGTCCTCCAAGAGACCCAGTACTTC. It is translated as CASSDTQVLQETQYF.

J is TRBJ2-5 and V is TRBV11-2; D is unresolved. This CDR3 comprises 14 residues. V dropped 5 bases and J dropped 2 bases, with 12 bases sitting between them. Germline V gene sequence: CDR1 SGHAT, CDR2 FQNNGV. The CDR3 region is CASSHWPEQETQYF. DNA of the CDR3: TGTGCCAGCAGCCACTGGCCGGAGCAAGAGACCCAGTACTTC. Together with reference TRBV11-2 and TRBJ2-5, the CDR3 gives the full variable domain: EAGVAQSPRYKIIEKRQSVAFWCNPISGHATLYWYQQILGQGPKLLIQFQNNGVVDDSQLPKDRFSAERLKGVDSTLKIQPAKLEDSAVYLCASSHWPEQETQYFGPGTRLLVL.

This chain connects TRBV7-9 to TRBJ2-5; D is possibly TRBD2 (6 bases). Trimming removed 0 bases at V and 1 base at J, with 9 bases between. There are 15 residues in the CDR3. Germline V gene data show CDR1 as SEHNR and CDR2 as FQNEAQ (reference sequence). CDR3 DNA: TGTGCCAGCAGCTTAGCGGGGAGGTCCCAAGAGACCCAGTACTTC. Its protein product is CASSLAGRSQETQYF.

This clone was detected only once. The V and J genes are TRBV9 and TRBJ1-3, with 8 bases fitting TRBD1. This CDR3 is 16 amino acids long. In germline, CDR1 is SGDLS, CDR2 YYNGEE. The trim removed 2 bases at V and 5 bases at J, leaving 9 bases unmatched. Here the CDR3 reads CASSVSSQGARNTIYF. CDR3 sequence (DNA): TGTGCCAGCAGCGTTTCGAGTCAGGGGGCACGAAACACCATATATTTT.

This clone was seen only a few times. The CDR3 sequence is CSAVFNEQFF. CDR3 bases: TGCAGTGCTGTATTTAATGAGCAGTTCTTC. The rearrangement joins TRBV20-1 to TRBJ2-1; unclear D gene. Trimming took off 5 bases at V and 7 bases at J, with 6 bases between the two ends. This CDR3 comprises 10 residues. Germline V lookup: CDR1 DFQATT, CDR2 SNEGSKA (reference sequence).

A single count supports this clone. The rearrangement joins TRBV6-5 to TRBJ2-1, with TRBD1 as a possible D gene (5 bases). CDR1 is MNHEY, CDR2 SVGAGI, per germline. The CDR3 spans 13 residues. V lost 6 bases, J lost 9 bases, and 15 bases lay in between. CDR3 sequence: CASSSRALGEQFF. The CDR3 DNA is TGTGCCAGCAGCTCCAGGGCCTTGGGTGAGCAGTTCTTC.

CDR3 amino acids: CASSLSFGGLHREPQHF. The CDR3 coding sequence is TGTGCCAGCAGTTTATCCTTCGGGGGACTTCACCGGGAGCCCCAGCATTTT. The chain combines TRBV27 with TRBJ1-5, with D tentatively TRBD1 (5 bases). The ends were cut back, 0 bases at V and 8 bases at J, with 20 bases in the middle. This CDR3 has 17 amino acids. In germline, CDR1 is MNHEY, CDR2 SMNVEV (reference sequence).

The chain is built from TRBV28 and TRBJ1-2; 8 nucleotides match TRBD1. Germline V CDR1 and CDR2: MDHEN, SYDVKM. V shed 7 bases, J shed 4 bases, and the junction held 8 bases outside the gene matches. The CDR3 sequence is 14 residues long. The CDR3 DNA is TGTGCCAGCACTTCTCCAACAGGGGGCTATGGCTACACCTTC. Its translation is CASTSPTGGYGYTF.

This clone was detected only once. The CDR3 sequence is CASSQSGLNSSYEQYF. The CDR3 coding sequence is TGCGCCAGCAGTCAATCTGGCCTGAACAGCTCCTACGAGCAGTACTTC. The rearrangement uses TRBV23-1 and TRBJ2-7; D remains unclear. TRBV23-1 is annotated as an ORF whose role is uncertain. The CDR3 totals 16 residues. V lost 0 bases and J lost 0, with 12 bases in between.

This chain links TRBV10-2 with TRBJ2-1, with D maybe TRBD1 (6 bases). Germline values: CDR1 WSHSY, CDR2 SAAADI. This CDR3 region has 13 residues. V gave up 7 bases and J gave up 12 bases, with 19 bases separating them. CDR3 in amino acids: CASTLRYREAQFF. Here the CDR3 DNA reads TGCGCCAGCACCCTAAGATACAGGGAAGCGCAGTTCTTC.